This T cell receptor beta chain was captured by sequencing in a study of radiation and T cells in renal cell carcinoma. This CDR3 has 17 amino acids. The V segment lost 5 bases and the J segment 6 bases; nucleotides outside the gene matches: 17. The germline CDR1 and CDR2 sequences are KGHSH and LQKENI. Assay: immunoSEQ multiplex PCR; the TCRdb copy retains only in-frame clones and omits some. Among 100,000 to 150,000 clones, over 75% were seen once, and the ten largest hold 5% to 6.5%. The time point is: blood 2 weeks post-SBRT. Indicated treatment: 15 Gy SBRT to primary tumor, nephrectomy 4 weeks later.

The sequences come from blood, collected from a patient whose treatment included radiotherapy and nephrectomy. The TCR comes from a man aged 50 or older with renal cell carcinoma. This chain joins TRBV18 and TRBJ1-1; TRBD1 agrees at 8 bases. The CDR3, as DNA: TGTGCCAGCTCAAAGCCTACAGGGGGAGCTGCGGGATCTGAAGCTTTCTTT. Translation gives CASSKPTGGAAGSEAFF.